Listed below are T cell receptor beta chains from one sample, sequenced in a study of blood T cells in healthy people across ages. MiXCR, applied by TCRdb to the 5' RACE reads, yields one record per CDR3 protein. The table shows about 720,000 distinct CDR3 sequences, with about 25% occurring only once. These data were also filed under a second study, of T cells of mothers and their children.

The sequenced material came from blood. These TCRs come from a boy between 10 and 17 years old in good health. Each CDR3 is given with its conserved first and last residue. The order of the fields is V gene, D gene, clone size, J gene, CDR3 DNA, CDR3 protein. The D gene is left open where the match is weak. A clone size is listed for some rows: how often the clone was seen (once, few, many), or a class if it is expanded.

v_call: TRBV7-9
d_call: NA
clone_size: NA
j_call: TRBJ2-1
cdr3_nt: TGTGCCAGCAGCTTAGGAGAGGGGGGGAGCAATGAGCAGTTCTTC
cdr3_aa: CASSLGEGGSNEQFF

v_call: TRBV3-1
d_call: NA
clone_size: few
j_call: TRBJ2-7
cdr3_nt: TGTGCCAGCAGCCAAGACAAACCACCCTACGAGCAGTACTTC
cdr3_aa: CASSQDKPPYEQYF

v_call: TRBV7-2
d_call: TRBD1
clone_size: NA
j_call: TRBJ2-7
cdr3_nt: TGTGCCAGCAGCGCCGGGACAGGGAGCCCCTACGAGCAGTACTTC
cdr3_aa: CASSAGTGSPYEQYF

v_call: TRBV3-1
d_call: NA
clone_size: NA
j_call: TRBJ1-5
cdr3_nt: TGTGCCAGCAGCCAAGATGGGAGTAGCAATAAGCCCCAGCATTTT
cdr3_aa: CASSQDGSSNKPQHF

v_call: TRBV28
d_call: TRBD2
clone_size: few
j_call: TRBJ2-5
cdr3_nt: TGTGCCAGCAGTATAGCGGGGGGGCCGACACAAGAGACCCAGTACTTC
cdr3_aa: CASSIAGGPTQETQYF

v_call: TRBV12-3/TRBV12-4
d_call: NA
clone_size: few
j_call: TRBJ1-4
cdr3_nt: TGTGCCAGCAGACAGATGACCTCCCCTAATGAAAAACTGTTTTTT
cdr3_aa: CASRQMTSPNEKLFF

v_call: TRBV29-1
d_call: NA
clone_size: NA
j_call: TRBJ2-5
cdr3_nt: TGCAGCGGCACCCCCGGGGGATCTGAGACCCAGTACTTC
cdr3_aa: CSGTPGGSETQYF

v_call: TRBV20-1
d_call: TRBD2
clone_size: NA
j_call: TRBJ2-1
cdr3_nt: TGCAGTGCTAGAGGGACTAGCGCGACCTACAATGAGCAGTTCTTC
cdr3_aa: CSARGTSATYNEQFF

v_call: TRBV7-2
d_call: NA
clone_size: NA
j_call: TRBJ2-2
cdr3_nt: TGTGCCAGCAGGGGTACTTCGAACACCGGGGAGCTGTTTTTT
cdr3_aa: CASRGTSNTGELFF

v_call: TRBV24-1
d_call: NA
clone_size: NA
j_call: TRBJ2-5
cdr3_nt: TGTGCCACCAGTGGCCCAGCTAGCCAAGAGGCCCAGTACTTC
cdr3_aa: CATSGPASQEAQYF

v_call: TRBV6-2/TRBV6-3
d_call: NA
clone_size: NA
j_call: TRBJ1-5
cdr3_nt: TGTGCCAGCAGTTACTCGATGACAGATGATAGCAATCAGCCCCAGCATTTT
cdr3_aa: CASSYSMTDDSNQPQHF

v_call: TRBV12-3/TRBV12-4
d_call: NA
clone_size: NA
j_call: TRBJ1-2
cdr3_nt: TGTGCCAGCACTTCAGGGTCGGACTATGGCTACACCTTC
cdr3_aa: CASTSGSDYGYTF

v_call: TRBV6-2/TRBV6-3
d_call: NA
clone_size: NA
j_call: TRBJ2-7
cdr3_nt: TGTGCCAGCAGTTACGGGGCAGGGCCCCACGAGCAGTACTTC
cdr3_aa: CASSYGAGPHEQYF

v_call: TRBV28
d_call: TRBD2
clone_size: few
j_call: TRBJ2-7
cdr3_nt: TGTGCCAGCAGTTTCACATTACAGGGAGCGGGGGCCTACGAGCAGTACTTC
cdr3_aa: CASSFTLQGAGAYEQYF

v_call: TRBV7-2
d_call: NA
clone_size: NA
j_call: TRBJ2-6
cdr3_nt: TGTGCCAGCAGCTTTAGGGGTGTTGGGGCCAACGTCCTGACTTTC
cdr3_aa: CASSFRGVGANVLTF

v_call: TRBV7-9
d_call: NA
clone_size: NA
j_call: TRBJ2-7
cdr3_nt: TGTGCCAGCAGCTTCACCCAGGGGAGGCACGAGCAGTACTTC
cdr3_aa: CASSFTQGRHEQYF

v_call: TRBV20-1
d_call: TRBD1
clone_size: NA
j_call: TRBJ2-5
cdr3_nt: TGCAGTGCTATGGGGACAGGGCAAGAGACCCAGTACTTC
cdr3_aa: CSAMGTGQETQYF

v_call: TRBV7-8
d_call: NA
clone_size: few
j_call: TRBJ1-4
cdr3_nt: TGTGCCAGCAGCCCTTTTGCAACTAATGAAAAACTGTTTTTT
cdr3_aa: CASSPFATNEKLFF

v_call: TRBV2
d_call: TRBD1
clone_size: few
j_call: TRBJ1-2
cdr3_nt: TGTGCCAGCAGTGGCGGGACAGGGCTTCTTGGCTACACCTTC
cdr3_aa: CASSGGTGLLGYTF

v_call: TRBV28
d_call: NA
clone_size: NA
j_call: TRBJ2-4
cdr3_nt: TGTGCCAGCAGTTTTCTGGGGGATGTAGCCAAAAACATTCAGTACTTC
cdr3_aa: CASSFLGDVAKNIQYF

v_call: TRBV15
d_call: TRBD1
clone_size: few
j_call: TRBJ2-7
cdr3_nt: TGTGCCACCAGCAGGGGACAGGGCGGGCGGAGCTCCTACGAGCAGTACTTC
cdr3_aa: CATSRGQGGRSSYEQYF

v_call: TRBV4-3
d_call: TRBD1
clone_size: once
j_call: TRBJ2-5
cdr3_nt: TGCGCCAGCAGTCCGGGTCGGTCAGGGGGCCAAGAGACCCAGTACTTC
cdr3_aa: CASSPGRSGGQETQYF

v_call: TRBV7-2
d_call: TRBD2
clone_size: NA
j_call: TRBJ2-1
cdr3_nt: TGTGCCAGCAGCTTACGCTCTAGCGGGGGAGAGCAGTTCTTC
cdr3_aa: CASSLRSSGGEQFF

v_call: TRBV27
d_call: NA
clone_size: NA
j_call: TRBJ1-2
cdr3_nt: TGTGCCAGCAGATCGGACAGAACTAACTATGGCTACACCTTC
cdr3_aa: CASRSDRTNYGYTF

v_call: TRBV7-9
d_call: NA
clone_size: few
j_call: TRBJ2-6
cdr3_nt: TGTGCCAGCAGCTTAGCTCATGGACGCCAACGGGACTCTGGGGCCAACGTCCTGACTTTC
cdr3_aa: CASSLAHGRQRDSGANVLTF

v_call: TRBV7-9
d_call: NA
clone_size: few
j_call: TRBJ2-5
cdr3_nt: TGTGCCAGCAGCTTCACACCGTACCAAGAGACCCAGTACTTC
cdr3_aa: CASSFTPYQETQYF

v_call: TRBV13
d_call: NA
clone_size: many
j_call: TRBJ1-4
cdr3_nt: TGTGCCAGCAGCTTACCAGGGGACCGTAATGAAAAACTGTTTTTT
cdr3_aa: CASSLPGDRNEKLFF

v_call: TRBV29-1
d_call: NA
clone_size: few
j_call: TRBJ2-2
cdr3_nt: TGCAGCGTTGAAACCCCGGGGTGGGGAAACACCGGGGAGCTGTTTTTT
cdr3_aa: CSVETPGWGNTGELFF

v_call: TRBV28
d_call: NA
clone_size: NA
j_call: TRBJ2-4
cdr3_nt: TGTGCCAGCACCCGCCAGGGGCAGAAGGACATTCAGTACTTC
cdr3_aa: CASTRQGQKDIQYF

v_call: TRBV12-3/TRBV12-4
d_call: NA
clone_size: few
j_call: TRBJ1-2
cdr3_nt: TGTGCCAGCAGTCAAAAGATGAACTATGGCTACACCTTC
cdr3_aa: CASSQKMNYGYTF

v_call: TRBV7-2
d_call: NA
clone_size: once
j_call: TRBJ2-1
cdr3_nt: TGTGCCAGCAGCTTAGGGGCATCGGGGGCATCGACCTACAATGAGCAGTTCTTC
cdr3_aa: CASSLGASGASTYNEQFF

v_call: TRBV29-1
d_call: TRBD1
clone_size: NA
j_call: TRBJ2-7
cdr3_nt: TGCAGCGGGACCGGGACAGGGGGGGCCAAGCAGTACTTC
cdr3_aa: CSGTGTGGAKQYF

v_call: TRBV5-1
d_call: NA
clone_size: NA
j_call: TRBJ2-2
cdr3_nt: TGCGCCGGCAGACAGATCACCGGGGAGCTGTTTTTT
cdr3_aa: CAGRQITGELFF

v_call: TRBV9
d_call: TRBD2
clone_size: NA
j_call: TRBJ2-2
cdr3_nt: TGTGCCTGCAGCGTAGTTGGGACTACTCGTCCCGGGGAGCTGTTTTTT
cdr3_aa: CACSVVGTTRPGELFF

v_call: TRBV7-9
d_call: NA
clone_size: NA
j_call: TRBJ1-2
cdr3_nt: TGTGCCAGCAGCTTATCACCACAGGCCTATGGCTACACCTTC
cdr3_aa: CASSLSPQAYGYTF

v_call: TRBV28
d_call: NA
clone_size: NA
j_call: TRBJ1-5
cdr3_nt: TGTGCCAGCGGCGACCCGTCAAATCAGCCCCAGCATTTT
cdr3_aa: CASGDPSNQPQHF

v_call: TRBV7-2
d_call: NA
clone_size: few
j_call: TRBJ2-3
cdr3_nt: TGTGCCAGCAGCTTAGTCCTTAATATAGATACGCAGTATTTT
cdr3_aa: CASSLVLNIDTQYF

v_call: TRBV2
d_call: NA
clone_size: NA
j_call: TRBJ2-1
cdr3_nt: TGTGCCAGCAGTGAAGGGGGGGCCTCCTACAATGAGCAGTTCTTC
cdr3_aa: CASSEGGASYNEQFF

v_call: TRBV4-3
d_call: NA
clone_size: NA
j_call: TRBJ2-2
cdr3_nt: TGCGCCAGCAGCCAAGATACGGGGCGGAACACCGGGGAGCTGTTTTTT
cdr3_aa: CASSQDTGRNTGELFF

v_call: TRBV27
d_call: NA
clone_size: few
j_call: TRBJ1-2
cdr3_nt: TGTGCCAGCAGTTTGCAGGGCCGGTATGGCTACACCTTC
cdr3_aa: CASSLQGRYGYTF

v_call: TRBV6-2/TRBV6-3
d_call: NA
clone_size: few
j_call: TRBJ2-5
cdr3_nt: TGTGCCAGCAGCCCCGGCGGGGTAATACAGACCCAGTACTTC
cdr3_aa: CASSPGGVIQTQYF

v_call: TRBV29-1
d_call: NA
clone_size: NA
j_call: TRBJ2-5
cdr3_nt: TGCAGCGTTGAAGGGAATCTGGGGGGCCGGGAGACCCAGTACTTC
cdr3_aa: CSVEGNLGGRETQYF

v_call: TRBV3-1
d_call: NA
clone_size: NA
j_call: TRBJ1-4
cdr3_nt: TGTGCCAGCAGCCAAGATACTCGTCGGGAAAAACTGTTTTTT
cdr3_aa: CASSQDTRREKLFF

v_call: TRBV7-9
d_call: TRBD1
clone_size: NA
j_call: TRBJ2-4
cdr3_nt: TGTGCCAGCAGCTCGGCAAGGGGGCGTCCGGCCAAAAACATCCAGTACTTC
cdr3_aa: CASSSARGRPAKNIQYF